Below are 9 T cell receptor beta chains sequenced from a single sample in a study of blood T cell repertoires in COVID-19. Libraries were prepared by immunoSEQ multiplex PCR; TCRdb keeps only in-frame clonotypes and omits some of them. The sample has tens of thousands of clones; roughly 90% are singletons. The sample was peripheral blood. These receptors all stem from a man in his 60s with COVID-19, enrolled during active disease.

The V and J genes are TRBV5-1 and TRBJ2-5, with 15 bases matching TRBD2. J was trimmed by 5 bases and V by 4 bases; bases with no gene match: 6. Germline V gene lookup returns CDR1 SGHRS and CDR2 YFSETQ. This CDR3 contains 16 residues. DNA of the CDR3: TGCGCCAGCAGCCCCCGGACTAGCGGGAGGGCTGAGACCCAGTACTTC. Translating gives CASSPRTSGRAETQYF.

This clone occurred once. The chain has TRBV12-5 and TRBJ2-5; 10 bases agree with TRBD1. Germline CDR1 and CDR2: LGHNT and FRNRAP. Trimming at V came to 5 bases and at J to 3 bases, leaving 6 bases not matched to a gene. CDR3 size: 15 residues. The CDR3 spells CASGLRTGGEETQYF. CDR3 DNA: TGTGCTAGTGGTCTCCGGACAGGGGGGGAAGAGACCCAGTACTTC.

This chain links TRBV27 with TRBJ1-6; D is unresolved. The CDR3 has 13 residues. V was clipped by 3 bases and J by 8 bases, with 8 bases between them. Germline V gene data show CDR1 as MNHEY and CDR2 as SMNVEV (reference sequence). CDR3 sequence: CASSLEPYSPLHF. The DNA of the CDR3 is TGTGCCAGCAGTTTGGAGCCGTATTCACCCCTCCACTTT.

V is TRBV19 and J is TRBJ2-3, with 10 bases that match TRBD2. Germline CDR1 and CDR2: LNHDA and SQIVND (reference sequence). V shed 7 bases and J 6 bases; nucleotides not matched to a gene: 1. The CDR3 is made up of 12 amino acids. The CDR3: CASTSGSDTQYF. The CDR3 region has the DNA TGTGCCAGTACTAGCGGGAGCGATACGCAGTATTTT. The whole variable domain, filled in from reference TRBV19 and TRBJ2-3, reads DGGITQSPKYLFRKEGQNVTLSCEQNLNHDAMYWYRQDPGQGLRLIYYSQIVNDFQKGDIAEGYSVSREKKESFPLTVTSAQKNPTAFYLCASTSGSDTQYFGPGTRLTVL.

Turning to this clone: The junction and the germline gene differ at one end; a read error may be behind it. V usage is TRBV3-1 (or the pseudogene TRBV3-2) and J usage is TRBJ1-3, with a tentative D call TRBD1 (5 bases). CDR1 is LGHDT and CDR2 is YNNKEL in the germline V gene (reference sequence). The CDR3 is 15 residues long. For the CDR3, the DNA is TGTGCCAGCAGTCAAGGTCGGACAAATGGAAACACCATATATTTT. The encoded protein is CASSQGRTNGNTIYF.

This chain joins TRBV5-1 and TRBJ1-1; 9 nucleotides align to TRBD1. The CDR3 has 15 amino acids. Germline CDR1 is SGHRS and CDR2 is YFSETQ. With V trimmed by 0 bases and J by 3 bases, 3 bases remained unmatched. The CDR3 is CASSLGTGADTEAFF. In nucleotides, the CDR3 is TGCGCCAGCAGCTTGGGGACAGGGGCAGACACTGAAGCTTTCTTT.

The gene calls are TRBV9 and TRBJ2-5, with a tentative D call TRBD2 (6 bases). CDR3 size: 14 residues. The ends were cut back, 5 bases at V and 5 bases at J, with 16 bases in the middle. In germline, CDR1 is SGDLS, CDR2 YYNGEE. CDR3 DNA: TGTGCCAGCAGTCGGGGGTGGGAGCGGGAGACCCAGTACTTC. Translation gives CASSRGWERETQYF.

The rearrangement uses TRBV4-3 and TRBJ2-1; 7 bases map to TRBD2. V lost 4 bases to trimming and J lost 9 bases; unmatched junction nucleotides: 15. Germline CDR1 and CDR2: LGHNA and YSLEER. This CDR3 comprises 16 residues. CDR3 region: CASSPSPGREWGEQFF. CDR3 sequence (DNA): TGCGCCAGCAGCCCCTCCCCCGGGCGGGAGTGGGGTGAGCAGTTCTTC.

The V and J genes are TRBV4-1 and TRBJ2-1; 8 bases map to TRBD1. V was pared by 2 bases and J by 7 bases, with 4 bases of the junction left unmatched. There are 14 residues in the CDR3. Germline lookup yields CDR1 MGHRA and CDR2 YSYEKL. In DNA form, the CDR3 reads TGCGCCAGCAGCCAATTGGACAGGGAGAATGAGCAGTTCTTC. Its protein product is CASSQLDRENEQFF.